The 17 T cell receptor beta chains below come from one sample, sequenced in a study of CD8+ T cells in alopecia areata. CD4+ cells of roughly five patients were subjected to sorting into CD25+CD127- cells. Following extraction, RNA underwent reverse transcription to cDNA, which served as the sequencing template. The protocol was immunoSEQ multiplex PCR, while the TCRdb copy is restricted to in-frame clones and leaves out a portion. The sample includes around 35,000 clones, around half of them seen just once. Sequences were obtained from CD4+ Tregs sorted from blood. The receptors originated from a human donor with alopecia areata.

Only a few counts were recorded for this clone. The rearrangement links TRBV28 to TRBJ2-7, with D tentatively TRBD1 or TRBD2 (5 bases each). The CDR3 is made up of 13 amino acids. CDR1 and CDR2 from the germline V gene are MDHEN and SYDVKM. Deletions cut 6 bases from V and 2 bases from J, with 11 bases between. CDR3 in DNA: TGTGCCAGCAGCAGGGACGCGGCCTACGAGCAGTACTTC. It translates to CASSRDAAYEQYF.

This clone was picked up a small number of times. The rearrangement joins TRBV19 to TRBJ2-7; D is uncertain. This CDR3 region has 15 residues. The V gene's germline CDR1 is LNHDA and CDR2 SQIVND (reference sequence). Trimming left V 5 bases short and J 0 bases short, with 14 bases between. The CDR3 sequence is CASSYSSTGSYEQYF. Written as DNA, the CDR3 is TGTGCCAGTAGTTATTCCTCCACGGGCTCCTACGAGCAGTACTTC.

The V and J genes are TRBV5-6 and TRBJ1-4, with D uncertain. This CDR3 region has 15 residues. Between the trimmed V and J ends, which lost 2 bases and 0 bases, there was a span of 8 bases. The germline gives CDR1 SGHDT, CDR2 YYEEEE. The CDR3 is CASSFLTTTNEKLFF. The DNA for the CDR3 is TGTGCCAGCAGCTTCTTGACAACAACTAATGAAAAACTGTTTTTT.

V and J are TRBV4-1 and TRBJ2-7, with D uncertain. The germline CDR1 and CDR2 sequences are MGHRA and YSYEKL. The CDR3 length is 16 residues. V was shortened by 1 base and J by 0 bases, with 13 bases between the two germline ends. CDR3 loop: CASSQVGRRHSYEQYF. CDR3 DNA: TGCGCCAGCAGCCAAGTCGGGCGGCGCCACTCCTACGAGCAGTACTTC.

This clone was counted only a few times. The chain links TRBV5-5 to TRBJ2-7; a possible D gene is TRBD1 (6 bases). The V gene lost 3 bases and the J gene lost 3 bases, with 13 bases spanning the gap. This CDR3 has 14 amino acids. The germline V gene encodes CDR1 SGHKS and CDR2 YYEKEE (reference sequence). CDR3 nucleotide sequence: TGTGCCAGCAGCTCCGACAGGAGAATCTACGAGCAGTACTTC. It is translated as CASSSDRRIYEQYF.

Written as DNA, the CDR3 is TGCAGCGTTGAATTTTATTTATCACTAGCGGGGATGAATGAGCAGTTCTTC. Protein product: CSVEFYLSLAGMNEQFF. The genes are TRBV29-1 and TRBJ2-1; 10 bases line up with TRBD2. The germline CDR1 and CDR2 sequences are SQVTM and ANQGSEA. V lost 2 bases, J lost 7 bases, and 14 bases stayed unmatched. The CDR3 contains 17 residues.

CDR3 loop: CASSQEPLGPLYNEQFF. The CDR3 nucleotides are TGCGCCAGCAGCCAAGAGCCCCTCGGACCACTCTACAATGAGCAGTTCTTC. The chain joins TRBV4-3 to TRBJ2-1; no clear D. Germline assignment: CDR1 LGHNA and CDR2 YSLEER. Trimming stripped 0 bases from V and 3 bases from J, with 15 bases between. The CDR3 has 17 residues.

The chain couples TRBV6-1 to TRBJ2-5, with unresolved D. This CDR3 spans 15 amino acids. Between the trimmed V and J ends, which lost 1 base and 1 base, there was a span of 10 bases. Germline V CDR1 and CDR2: MNHNS, SASEGT. CDR3 sequence: CASSEEGTFQETQYF. The CDR3 region has the DNA TGTGCCAGCAGTGAAGAAGGAACATTCCAAGAGACCCAGTACTTC.

This chain links TRBV5-1 with TRBJ1-1; D possibly corresponds to TRBD1 (5 bases). V lost 3 bases and J 0 bases, leaving 15 bases between the germline ends. Germline CDR1 is SGHRS and CDR2 is YFSETQ. CDR3 length: 16 amino acids. Here the CDR3 DNA reads TGCGCCAGCAGCTCCACCTCGGGACGGTTGAACACTGAAGCTTTCTTT. This gives the protein CASSSTSGRLNTEAFF.

The table lists this clone with a few counts. The rearrangement uses TRBV7-9 and TRBJ2-3; TRBD2 agrees at 13 bases. Looked up from germline, CDR1 is SEHNR and CDR2 is FQNEAQ (reference sequence). The CDR3 is 17 residues long. V gave up 6 bases and J gave up 2 bases; unmatched junction bases: 8. The DNA for the CDR3 is TGTGCCAGCAGAGACCTGGGACTAGCGGGGCCCACAGATACGCAGTATTTT. This gives the protein CASRDLGLAGPTDTQYF.

The rearrangement links TRBV28 to TRBJ2-2, with D tentatively TRBD2 (6 bases). In germline, CDR1 is MDHEN, CDR2 SYDVKM. Trimming left V 6 bases short and J 5 bases short, with 16 bases between. This CDR3 comprises 15 residues. CDR3: CASSPHGGGTGELFF. The CDR3 nucleotides are TGTGCCAGCAGCCCCCACGGGGGAGGAACCGGGGAGCTGTTTTTT.

The V call is TRBV7-2, the J call TRBJ1-2, with 9 bases aligning to TRBD1. Germline assignment: CDR1 SGHTA and CDR2 FQGNSA. The V segment lost 5 bases and the J segment 2 bases; nucleotides outside the gene matches: 12. This CDR3 comprises 17 residues. CDR3 loop: CASSATGGRLYNYGYTF. The CDR3 DNA sequence: TGTGCCAGCAGCGCTACAGGGGGCCGCCTGTACAACTATGGCTACACCTTC.

This clone was observed a few times. The V gene is TRBV7-3, the J gene TRBJ1-6, with 8 bases that match TRBD1. With 5 bases clipped from V and 9 bases from J, the junction kept 9 bases outside the gene matches. The CDR3 contains 15 residues. The germline gives CDR1 SGHTA, CDR2 FQGTGA. CDR3 nucleotide sequence: TGTGCCAGCAGCCTCACCGGGACAGGTCGTTCACCCCTCCACTTT. It translates to CASSLTGTGRSPLHF.

This clone was found a few times. The chain combines TRBV7-2 with TRBJ1-2; 8 bases map to TRBD1. J was trimmed by 8 bases and V by 5 bases; bases with no gene match: 13. The CDR3 sequence is 15 residues long. Germline V lookup: CDR1 SGHTA, CDR2 FQGNSA. The chain's CDR3 is CASSDRQGTRNGYTF. CDR3 nucleotide sequence: TGTGCCAGCAGCGACAGACAGGGGACCCGGAACGGCTACACCTTC.

This chain links TRBV29-1 with TRBJ2-1, with D unclear. V shed 0 bases and J shed 1 base, with 10 bases lying between them. The CDR3 has 15 residues. Per germline, CDR1 SQVTM and CDR2 ANQGSEA. CDR3 amino acids: CSVEETRNSYNEQFF. Written as DNA, the CDR3 is TGCAGCGTTGAAGAAACCAGGAATTCCTACAATGAGCAGTTCTTC.

This clone has just a few counts. V is TRBV29-1 and J is TRBJ2-3, with 11 nucleotides matching TRBD2. The length of the CDR3 is 15 residues. The germline V gene has CDR1 SQVTM and CDR2 ANQGSEA. The ends lost 6 bases at V and 4 bases at J; junction bases unmatched: 9. The CDR3 spells CSVAILAGGADTQYF. CDR3 sequence (DNA): TGCAGCGTCGCAATTCTAGCGGGAGGAGCAGATACGCAGTATTTT.

The chain employs TRBV7-8 and TRBJ2-2, with unresolved D. The CDR3 totals 11 residues. Trimming took 6 bases from V and 7 from J, leaving 6 bases between them. CDR1 and CDR2 (germline): SGHVS, FQNEAQ. CDR3 loop: CASSNRGELFF. CDR3 bases: TGTGCCAGCAGTAATCGCGGGGAGCTGTTTTTT.